What follows is one TCR beta chain and its context. No antigen is known for it. These data come from a study of cytomegalovirus exposure and HLA in healthy donors. V lost 6 bases to trimming and J lost 1 base, with 10 bases between them. Germline values: CDR1 MNHNS, CDR2 SASEGT. There are 14 residues in the CDR3. Study outcomes and limitations: With later analysis, a missense DCLRE1C variant became linked to TCR beta V- and J-gene trimming. An observed cluster of highly shared sequence variants was recorded as a likely sequencing artifact. The authors assumed roughly uniform sequencing depth across donors for presence/absence analyses.

Both 60 Vbeta primers and 13 Jbeta primers went into the PCR. The data were produced by immunoSEQ multiplex PCR, yet TCRdb's version contains in-frame clones alone and is incomplete. The sample lists almost 95,000 clones, 50% to 75% seen once, with 3% to 4% in the top ten. The chain combines TRBV6-1 with TRBJ1-5, with D uncertain. This receptor was identified in a man aged 25-40 years in good health and CMV-seronegative. The sample was PBMCs. This CDR3 reads CASSPSGSNQPQHF. Written as DNA, the CDR3 is TGTGCCAGCAGCCCCTCGGGAAGCAATCAGCCCCAGCATTTT.